Below are 18 T cell receptor beta chains sequenced from a single sample in a study of T cell responses to AZD1222 COVID-19 vaccine. Some clones are missing from TCRdb's copy, which holds only in-frame ones; the method was immunoSEQ multiplex PCR. The table shows some 130,000 clones, with 90% to 95% occurring only once. Sequences were derived from peripheral blood, sampled 28 days after the second AZD1222 dose. The source of these receptors is an adult who received the AZD1222 COVID-19 vaccine.

The chain recombines TRBV13 with TRBJ2-2; 11 nucleotides line up with TRBD2. Germline CDR1 and CDR2: PRHDT and FYEKMQ (reference sequence). With 4 bases clipped from V and 4 bases from J, the junction kept 5 bases outside the gene matches. The CDR3 has 16 amino acids. The CDR3 loop reads CASSYSGGAVTGELFF. DNA of the CDR3: TGTGCCAGCAGCTATAGCGGGGGGGCAGTCACCGGGGAGCTGTTTTTT.

The CDR3 loop reads CASSEGFGFYTGELFF. For the CDR3, the DNA is TGTGCCAGCAGCGAAGGTTTCGGGTTTTACACCGGGGAGCTGTTTTTT. The chain joins TRBV9 to TRBJ2-2, with D hard to call. Germline V gives CDR1 SGDLS, CDR2 YYNGEE. CDR3 length: 16 residues. Trimming stripped 3 bases from V and 3 bases from J, with 15 bases between. The complete variable domain, with remaining parts taken from reference TRBV9 and TRBJ2-2, reads DSGVTQTPKHLITATGQRVTLRCSPRSGDLSVYWYQQSLDQGLQFLIQYYNGEERAKGNILERFSAQQFPDLHSELNLSSLELGDSALYFCASSEGFGFYTGELFFGEGSRLTVL.

J is TRBJ1-2 and V is TRBV11-2, with D unresolved. The CDR3 extends over 17 amino acids. The germline CDR1 and CDR2 sequences are SGHAT and FQNNGV. Trimming shortened V by 4 bases and J by 2 bases, and 20 bases separated the two germline ends. CDR3 DNA: TGTGCCAGCAGCTCCACCCTGGGCCTCAGAGGAAACTATGGCTACACCTTC. Its protein is CASSSTLGLRGNYGYTF.

This clone was seen more than once but under ten times. The J gene is TRBJ1-6, the V gene TRBV5-1; a possible D gene is TRBD1 (5 bases). Germline V gene data show CDR1 as SGHRS and CDR2 as YFSETQ. CDR3 length equals 15 residues. Trimming took off 4 bases at V and 8 bases at J, with 16 bases between the two ends. The CDR3 nucleotides are TGCGCCAGCAGCATGGGACCCCGCGGGGATTCACCCCTCCACTTT. Encoded protein: CASSMGPRGDSPLHF. Using reference TRBV5-1 and TRBJ1-6 for the parts outside the CDR3, the full variable domain is KAGVTQTPRYLIKTRGQQVTLSCSPISGHRSVSWYQQTPGQGLQFLFEYFSETQRNKGNFPGRFSGRQFSNSRSEMNVSTLELGDSALYLCASSMGPRGDSPLHFGNGTRLTVT.

V and J are TRBV19 and TRBJ2-5; 11 nucleotides align to TRBD1. Germline values: CDR1 LNHDA, CDR2 SQIVND (reference sequence). The V segment lost 4 bases and the J segment 4 bases; nucleotides outside the gene matches: 5. The CDR3 contains 15 residues. CDR3: CASSTLDRGRETQYF. In nucleotides, the CDR3 is TGTGCCAGTAGTACCCTGGACAGGGGGCGAGAGACCCAGTACTTC.

V is TRBV19 and J is TRBJ2-4; the D gene could be TRBD1 or TRBD2 (5 bases each). The V end lost 3 bases, the J end lost 6 bases, and 12 bases lay between the germline ends. The CDR3 extends over 14 amino acids. CDR1 and CDR2 (germline): LNHDA, SQIVND (reference sequence). The DNA of the CDR3 is TGTGCCAGTAGTATTAGGAGTGGGGGAAACATTCAGTACTTC. Protein product: CASSIRSGGNIQYF.

The rearrangement links TRBV4-3 to TRBJ1-1; TRBD1 is a possible D gene (5 bases). This CDR3 is 16 amino acids long. Germline-derived CDR1 and CDR2 are LGHNA and YSLEER. Trimming cost V 0 bases and J 4 bases, with 15 bases left between them. The CDR3 here is CASSQEGWAGPTEAFF. CDR3 bases: TGCGCCAGCAGCCAAGAAGGATGGGCAGGGCCCACTGAAGCTTTCTTT.

V gene TRBV4-1 combines with J gene TRBJ1-2; D call uncertain. V lost 1 base and J lost 4, with 10 bases in between. The CDR3 consists of 14 residues. Germline values: CDR1 MGHRA, CDR2 YSYEKL. Here the CDR3 reads CASSQVFGVYGYTF. The CDR3 DNA reads TGCGCCAGCAGCCAAGTATTCGGTGTCTATGGCTACACCTTC.

The chain has TRBV6-1 and TRBJ1-5; the D is unclear. Germline V CDR1 and CDR2: MNHNS, SASEGT. The CDR3 spans 14 residues. The V and J ends lost 3 bases and 6 bases respectively, with 12 bases between them. The CDR3 nucleotides read TGTGCCAGCAGTGAGTTCCGAGGGCGTCAGCCCCAGCATTTT. Translating gives CASSEFRGRQPQHF.

This chain links TRBV4-1 with TRBJ2-5; tentative D call: TRBD1 (6 bases). Germline V gene lookup returns CDR1 MGHRA and CDR2 YSYEKL. The CDR3 totals 15 residues. Trimming removed 3 bases at V and 1 base at J, with 12 bases between. CDR3 in amino acids: CASSQGQISQETQYF. The DNA of the CDR3 is TGCGCCAGCAGCCAGGGACAAATCTCCCAAGAGACCCAGTACTTC.

The chain links TRBV12-3 or TRBV12-4 to TRBJ2-1; D unresolved. There are 12 residues in the CDR3. V lost 5 bases and J lost 7, with 9 bases in between. The CDR3 loop reads CASSVLRNEQFF. CDR3 sequence (DNA): TGTGCCAGCAGTGTACTGCGGAATGAGCAGTTCTTC.

The gene calls are TRBV1 and TRBJ2-4; the table's D call, TRBD1, has no DNA check behind it. TRBV1 is a documented pseudogene. CDR3 length: 16 residues. This CDR3 is CTSSQLALLAKNIQYF. The CDR3 nucleotides are TGCACCAGCAGCCAATTGGCTCTTCTAGCCAAAAACATTCAGTACTTC.

The chain recombines TRBV5-1 with TRBJ1-3, with 8 bases lining up with TRBD1. CDR3 length: 17 amino acids. CDR1 and CDR2 from the germline V gene are SGHRS and YFSETQ. V gave up 4 bases and J gave up 6 bases; unmatched junction bases: 15. The CDR3 here is CASSPLAFGTGKNTIYF. The CDR3 DNA is TGCGCCAGCAGCCCTCTCGCCTTTGGGACAGGCAAAAACACCATATATTTT.

The chain carries TRBV28 and TRBJ2-7, with D perhaps assigned TRBD1 or TRBD2 (6 bases each). Per the germline V gene, CDR1 is MDHEN and CDR2 is SYDVKM. The CDR3 runs to 16 residues. Trimming pared 4 bases from V and 9 bases from J, leaving 25 bases between. The CDR3 reads CASSSGIVGGAQGQYF. In DNA form, the CDR3 reads TGTGCCAGCAGTTCCGGCATAGTGGGGGGCGCCCAGGGGCAGTACTTC.

The CDR3 loop reads CASSQEGHPGGKLFF. In DNA, the CDR3 is TGCGCCAGCAGCCAAGAAGGACACCCGGGCGGAAAACTGTTTTTT. The J gene is TRBJ1-4, the V gene TRBV4-1; TRBD1 is a possible D gene (5 bases). From germline, CDR1 is MGHRA and CDR2 YSYEKL. Trimming took off 0 bases at V and 10 bases at J, with 15 bases between the two ends. There are 15 residues in the CDR3.

The V gene is TRBV24-1, the J gene TRBJ2-7; D is unclear. From germline, CDR1 is KGHDR and CDR2 SFDVKD. Trimming removed 4 bases at V and 4 bases at J, with 4 bases between. This CDR3 is built from 11 residues. The CDR3 region has the DNA TGTGCCACCAGTGAAAGTTACGAGCAGTACTTC. It translates to CATSESYEQYF.

CDR3 in amino acids: CATSRDFAGSLYEQYF. CDR3 nucleotide sequence: TGTGCCACCAGCAGAGATTTTGCAGGATCCCTCTACGAGCAGTACTTC. The rearrangement uses TRBV15 and TRBJ2-7, with D unresolved. The germline V gene has CDR1 LNHNV and CDR2 YYDKDF (reference sequence). This CDR3 is built from 16 residues. Trimming took off 0 bases at V and 3 bases at J, with 15 bases between the two ends.

This clone was detected a few times. The chain joins TRBV11-3 to TRBJ2-7, with 7 bases that match TRBD2. The length of the CDR3 is 17 residues. Germline V gene lookup returns CDR1 SGHNT and CDR2 YENEEA. The ends lost 5 bases at V and 3 bases at J; junction bases unmatched: 16. The CDR3 loop reads CASSPGHLGLPSYEQYF. The CDR3 nucleotides are TGTGCCAGCAGCCCCGGGCACCTGGGACTACCCAGCTACGAGCAGTACTTC.